This TCR beta chain originates from a study of breast tumors, draining lymph nodes, adjacent tissues. In the case of this clonotype: The antigen is not known. A single base separates this from a much larger clone, so it may be a read error.

Axillary draining lymph nodes of breast cancer patients supplied the node samples. Findings and limits, study-wide: Tumor and nontumor repertoires were significantly more similar in luminal-like than in basal-like breast cancer. Data only fit, rather than demonstrated, lymph node origin of most tumor T cells. Tumor TCR diversity was below lymph nodes but above nontumor tissue. The data were judged consistent with most tumor T cells coming from lymph node and expanding in tumor.

MiXCR, applied by TCRdb to the multiplex PCR reads, yields one record per CDR3 protein. The table records 120,000 or so distinct CDR3 sequences, about 20% of them present only once. The CDR3 runs to 16 residues. Germline V lookup: CDR1 MNHNS, CDR2 SASEGT. Sequenced sample: axillary lymph node tissue. The rearrangement uses TRBV6-1 and TRBJ1-3; D is ambiguous. The sequence was obtained from a female donor with breast cancer. Some clones in this sample may be carry-over from other donors' samples. CDR3 sequence (DNA): TGTGCCAGCAGTGGGATCGTCAGTCCCTCTGGAAGCACCATATATTTT. Its protein is CASSGIVSPSGSTIYF.